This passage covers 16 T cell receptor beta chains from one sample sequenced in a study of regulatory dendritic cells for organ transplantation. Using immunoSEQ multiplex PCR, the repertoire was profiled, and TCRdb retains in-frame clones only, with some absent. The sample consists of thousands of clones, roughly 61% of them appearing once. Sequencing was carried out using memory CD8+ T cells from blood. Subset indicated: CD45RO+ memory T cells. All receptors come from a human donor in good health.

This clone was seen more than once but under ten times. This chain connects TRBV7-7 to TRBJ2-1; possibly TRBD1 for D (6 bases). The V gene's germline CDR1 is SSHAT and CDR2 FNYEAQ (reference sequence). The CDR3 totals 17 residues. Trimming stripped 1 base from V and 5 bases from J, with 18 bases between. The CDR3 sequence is CASSLGSSPGQNNEQFF. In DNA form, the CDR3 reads TGTGCCAGCAGCTTAGGCTCGTCCCCGGGACAAAACAATGAGCAGTTCTTC.

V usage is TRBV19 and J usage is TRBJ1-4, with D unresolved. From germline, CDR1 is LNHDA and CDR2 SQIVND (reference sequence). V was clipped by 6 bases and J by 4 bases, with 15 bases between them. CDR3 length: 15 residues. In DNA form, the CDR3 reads TGTGCCAGTAGCTCCTTAGAGGGCCATAATGAAAAACTGTTTTTT. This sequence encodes CASSSLEGHNEKLFF.

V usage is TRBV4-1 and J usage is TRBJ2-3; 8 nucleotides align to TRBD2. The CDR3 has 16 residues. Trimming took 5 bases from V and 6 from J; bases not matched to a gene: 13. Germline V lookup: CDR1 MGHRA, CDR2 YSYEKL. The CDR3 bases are TGCGCCAGCAGCTTAATTACGGGGGGGGCCCGGGATACGCAGTATTTT. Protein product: CASSLITGGARDTQYF.

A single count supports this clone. In DNA, the CDR3 is TGTGCCAGCAGTTCCAGGGGTAATCAGCCCCAGCATTTT. As protein: CASSSRGNQPQHF. This chain uses TRBV27 with TRBJ1-5; TRBD1 might be the D (6 bases). The CDR3 loop spans 13 amino acids. V lost 4 bases and J lost 4, with 8 bases in between. Germline CDR1 reads MNHEY; CDR2 reads SMNVEV (reference sequence).

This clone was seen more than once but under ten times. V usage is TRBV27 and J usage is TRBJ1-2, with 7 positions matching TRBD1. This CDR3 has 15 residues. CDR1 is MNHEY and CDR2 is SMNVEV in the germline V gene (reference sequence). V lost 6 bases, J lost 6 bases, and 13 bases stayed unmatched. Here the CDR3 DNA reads TGTGCCAGCAGACCGACAGGGTTTGGACTTCATGGCTACACCTTC. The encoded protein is CASRPTGFGLHGYTF.

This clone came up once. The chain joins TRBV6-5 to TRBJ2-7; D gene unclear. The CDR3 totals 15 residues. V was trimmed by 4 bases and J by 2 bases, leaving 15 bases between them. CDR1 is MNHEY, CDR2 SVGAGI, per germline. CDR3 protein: CASSFFHDTTYEQYF. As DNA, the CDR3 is TGTGCCAGCAGTTTCTTCCATGACACCACCTACGAGCAGTACTTC.

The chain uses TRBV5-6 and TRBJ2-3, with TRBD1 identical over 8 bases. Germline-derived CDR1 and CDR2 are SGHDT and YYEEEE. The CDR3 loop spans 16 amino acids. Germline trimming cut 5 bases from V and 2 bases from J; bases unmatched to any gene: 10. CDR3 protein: CASRSATGGTTDTQYF. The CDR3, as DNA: TGTGCCAGCAGGTCAGCAACAGGGGGTACCACAGATACGCAGTATTTT. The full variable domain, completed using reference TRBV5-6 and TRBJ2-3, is DAGVTQSPTHLIKTRGQQVTLRCSPKSGHDTVSWYQQALGQGPQFIFQYYEEEERQRGNFPDRFSGHQFPNYSSELNVNALLLGDSALYLCASRSATGGTTDTQYFGPGTRLTVL.

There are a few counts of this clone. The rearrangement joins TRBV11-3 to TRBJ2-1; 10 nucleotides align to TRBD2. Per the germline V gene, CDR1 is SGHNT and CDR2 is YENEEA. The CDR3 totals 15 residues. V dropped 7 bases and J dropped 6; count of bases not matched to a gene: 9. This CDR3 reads CASTSESGGANEQFF. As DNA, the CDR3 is TGTGCCAGCACCTCTGAGAGCGGGGGGGCCAATGAGCAGTTCTTC.

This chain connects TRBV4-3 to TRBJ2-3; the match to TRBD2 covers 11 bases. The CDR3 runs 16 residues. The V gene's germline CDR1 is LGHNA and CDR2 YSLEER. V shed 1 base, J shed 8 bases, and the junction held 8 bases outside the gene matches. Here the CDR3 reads CASSQGLSGGAGTQYF. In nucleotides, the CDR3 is TGCGCCAGCAGCCAAGGGCTTAGCGGGGGGGCCGGTACGCAGTATTTT.

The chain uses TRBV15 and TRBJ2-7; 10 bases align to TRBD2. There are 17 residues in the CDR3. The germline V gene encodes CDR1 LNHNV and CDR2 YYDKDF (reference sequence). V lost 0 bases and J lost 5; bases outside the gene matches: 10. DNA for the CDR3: TGTGCCACCAGCAGAGATTCCAGCGGGGGGGCCCCCCACGAGCAGTACTTC. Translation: CATSRDSSGGAPHEQYF.

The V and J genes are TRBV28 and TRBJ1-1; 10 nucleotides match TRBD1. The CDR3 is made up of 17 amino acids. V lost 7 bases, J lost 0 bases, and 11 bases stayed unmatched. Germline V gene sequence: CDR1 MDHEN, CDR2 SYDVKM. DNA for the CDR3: TGTGCCAGCAACTCCCGGGACAGGGGCCCTTTGAACACTGAAGCTTTCTTT. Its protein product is CASNSRDRGPLNTEAFF.

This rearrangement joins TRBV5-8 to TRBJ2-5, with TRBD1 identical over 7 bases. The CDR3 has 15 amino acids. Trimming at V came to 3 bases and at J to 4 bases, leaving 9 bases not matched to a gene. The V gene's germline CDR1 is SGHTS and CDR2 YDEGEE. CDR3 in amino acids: CASSSGQSPRETQYF. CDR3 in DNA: TGTGCCAGCAGCTCGGGACAGTCCCCTCGAGAGACCCAGTACTTC.

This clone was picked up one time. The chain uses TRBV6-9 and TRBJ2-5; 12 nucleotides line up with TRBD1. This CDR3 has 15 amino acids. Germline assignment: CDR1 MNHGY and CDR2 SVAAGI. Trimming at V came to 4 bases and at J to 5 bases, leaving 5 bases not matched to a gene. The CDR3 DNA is TGTGCCAGCAGTTTGGGGGACAGGGGGCCCGAGACCCAGTACTTC. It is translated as CASSLGDRGPETQYF.

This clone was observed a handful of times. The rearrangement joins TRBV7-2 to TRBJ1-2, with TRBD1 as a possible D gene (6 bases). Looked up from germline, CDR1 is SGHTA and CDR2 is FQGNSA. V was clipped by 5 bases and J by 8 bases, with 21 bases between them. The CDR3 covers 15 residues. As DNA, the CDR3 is TGTGCCAGCAGCCGTACTCCGCCCCCAGGGGTAGGCTACACCTTC. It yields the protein CASSRTPPPGVGYTF.

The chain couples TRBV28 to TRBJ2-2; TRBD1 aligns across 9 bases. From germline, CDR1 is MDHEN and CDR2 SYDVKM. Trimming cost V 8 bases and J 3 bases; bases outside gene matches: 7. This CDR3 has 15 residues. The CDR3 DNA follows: TGTGCCAGCGGATCGGGACAGGGTCACACCGGGGAGCTGTTTTTT. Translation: CASGSGQGHTGELFF.

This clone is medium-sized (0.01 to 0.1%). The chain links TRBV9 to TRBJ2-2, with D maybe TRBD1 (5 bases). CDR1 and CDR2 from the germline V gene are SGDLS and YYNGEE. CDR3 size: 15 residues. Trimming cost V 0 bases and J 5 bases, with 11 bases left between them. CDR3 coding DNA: TGTGCCAGCAGCGTAGCAATGGGGCGGACCGGGGAGCTGTTTTTT. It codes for CASSVAMGRTGELFF. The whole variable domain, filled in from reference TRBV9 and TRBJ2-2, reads DSGVTQTPKHLITATGQRVTLRCSPRSGDLSVYWYQQSLDQGLQFLIQYYNGEERAKGNILERFSAQQFPDLHSELNLSSLELGDSALYFCASSVAMGRTGELFFGEGSRLTVL.